The rows below give T cell receptor beta chains drawn from one sample of a study of post-analysis software for immune sequencing data. TCRdb reprocessed the PCR reads with MiXCR, giving one entry per CDR3 protein. The sample records about 430,000 distinct CDR3 sequences, less than 40% being singletons. Specimen: blood. All receptors come from a girl aged 2 to 10 with multiple sclerosis. CDR3s include the opening cysteine and the closing phenylalanine or tryptophan. D genes are given only for firm matches. The listing skips clone size in some rows; elsewhere it reads once, few, many or a size class.

clone_size	d_call	cdr3_length	v_call	j_call	cdr3_nt	cdr3_aa
NA	NA	14	TRBV12-3/TRBV12-4	TRBJ1-6	TGTGCCAGCAGTTTAACGGGGTTCGATTCACCCCTCCACTTT	CASSLTGFDSPLHF
once	NA	12	TRBV7-8	TRBJ1-2	TGTGCCAGCAGCTTACAGGGGTTTGGCTACACCTTC	CASSLQGFGYTF
NA	NA	13	TRBV5-1	TRBJ2-7	TGCGCCAGCAGCCCCCAAGGCCACTACGAGCAGTACTTC	CASSPQGHYEQYF
NA	TRBD1	14	TRBV7-8	TRBJ2-1	TGTGCCAGCAGCATCCGGGACAGTGGCTATGAGCAGTTCTTC	CASSIRDSGYEQFF
few	NA	17	TRBV4-3	TRBJ2-1	TGCGCCAGCAGCCAAGATAGGAGTGGCGGGCCCTACAATGAGCAGTTCTTC	CASSQDRSGGPYNEQFF
NA	TRBD1	15	TRBV27	TRBJ2-4	TGTGCCAGCAGTACACGACAGGGCGCGAGGGACATTCAGTACTTC	CASSTRQGARDIQYF
NA	TRBD2	14	TRBV2	TRBJ2-5	TGTGCCAGCAGTGGGAGCGGGAGGGCAGAGACCCAGTACTTC	CASSGSGRAETQYF
NA	NA	13	TRBV12-5	TRBJ2-5	TGTGCTAGTGGCCAGTTCCCCCAAGAGACCCAGTACTTC	CASGQFPQETQYF
NA	NA	14	TRBV12-3/TRBV12-4	TRBJ1-2	TGTGCCAGCAGTTTAGTGTATGGGGGCTATGGCTACACCTTC	CASSLVYGGYGYTF
many	TRBD1	19	TRBV3-1	TRBJ2-6	TGTGCCAGCAGCCACATTCTGGGACAGGGAGAGTCTGGGGCCAACGTCCTGACTTTC	CASSHILGQGESGANVLTF
many	TRBD1	14	TRBV27	TRBJ1-2	TGTGCCAGCAGACTAGACAGGGGGCGCGGTGGCTACACCTTC	CASRLDRGRGGYTF
few	TRBD1	16	TRBV27	TRBJ1-2	TGTGCCAGCAGATGGGACAGGGGGGCGGGGGCCTATGGCTACACCTTC	CASRWDRGAGAYGYTF
once	NA	13	TRBV28	TRBJ2-7	TGTGCCAGCAGTTTCACAGGGAGAGGCGAGCAGTACTTC	CASSFTGRGEQYF
NA	NA	16	TRBV20-1	TRBJ2-1	TGCAGTGCTAGAGATTTCCTAACGAGCTCCTACAATGAGCAGTTCTTC	CSARDFLTSSYNEQFF
NA	NA	17	TRBV18	TRBJ1-5	TGTGCCAGCTCACCACCGTCCCCCGGGCCTAGCAATCAGCCCCAGCATTTT	CASSPPSPGPSNQPQHF
few	NA	10	TRBV29-1	TRBJ2-1	TGCAGCGGGAGGGACAATGAGCAGTTCTTC	CSGRDNEQFF
few	TRBD2	16	TRBV29-1	TRBJ2-3	TGCAGCGTTGGATTTGGACTAGCGGGAGTCGGAGATACGCAGTATTTT	CSVGFGLAGVGDTQYF
NA	TRBD1	14	TRBV7-2	TRBJ2-5	TGTGCCAGCACCGTAAGGGGGCTCGGAGAGACCCAGTACTTC	CASTVRGLGETQYF
NA	NA	12	TRBV6-1	TRBJ1-5	TGTGCCAGCAGACAGCCCCCACGACCCCAGCATTTT	CASRQPPRPQHF
few	NA	15	TRBV12-3/TRBV12-4	TRBJ2-3	TGTGCCAGCAGTCCGCTGGCTTCTAGCACAGATACGCAGTATTTT	CASSPLASSTDTQYF
NA	NA	15	TRBV5-5	TRBJ2-3	TGTGCCAGCAGCCCGAACCTCCTTAGCACAGATACGCAGTATTTT	CASSPNLLSTDTQYF
NA	NA	15	TRBV4-3	TRBJ1-2	TGCGCCAGCAGCCAAGAAAGCTTGGCTAAGGGTGGCTACACCTTC	CASSQESLAKGGYTF
NA	TRBD1	15	TRBV12-3/TRBV12-4	TRBJ1-2	TGTGCCAGCAGTCGACAGGGGGCGAGAGAATATGGCTACACCTTC	CASSRQGAREYGYTF
few	NA	15	TRBV28	TRBJ1-2	TGTGCCAGCAGTTTATATTCCAGACCTAACTATGGCTACACCTTC	CASSLYSRPNYGYTF
NA	TRBD1	17	TRBV7-3	TRBJ1-4	TGTGCCAGCAGCTTCAGACAGGGCCCGGGGGTTAGTGAAAAACTGTTTTTT	CASSFRQGPGVSEKLFF
NA	TRBD2	14	TRBV12-3/TRBV12-4	TRBJ2-1	TGTGCCAGCACACCCGGGACTACCCACAATGAGCAGTGCTTC	CASTPGTTHNEQCF
NA	TRBD2	15	TRBV6-5	TRBJ2-7	TGTGCCAGCAAGTTGTGGACCGGGACTAGTAACGAGCAGTACTTC	CASKLWTGTSNEQYF
NA	NA	15	TRBV5-1	TRBJ1-4	TGCGCCAGCAGCTTGGCCGCCAGGGATACTGAAAAACTGTTTTTT	CASSLAARDTEKLFF
NA	NA	16	TRBV28	TRBJ2-7	TGTGCCAGCAGGTTATCCGGGCCTAAGAATGGGTACGAGCAGTACTTC	CASRLSGPKNGYEQYF
NA	NA	17	TRBV12-3/TRBV12-4	TRBJ2-1	TGTGCCAGCAGTTTAGTATCGGGTGACACCCATTACAATGAGCAGTTCTTC	CASSLVSGDTHYNEQFF
NA	TRBD1	16	TRBV27	TRBJ2-2	TGTGCCAGCAGTTTCCTGGGGACAGGGAACACCGGGGAGCTGTTTTTT	CASSFLGTGNTGELFF
NA	NA	14	TRBV21-1	TRBJ1-2	TGTGCCGGCAGCAAGACACAGGGGTCGGGTGGCTACACCTTC	CAGSKTQGSGGYTF
NA	NA	15	TRBV6-5	TRBJ2-3	TGTGCCAGCAGTTACAGGGGGAGATCTCCAGATACGCGGTATTTT	CASSYRGRSPDTRYF
NA	NA	17	TRBV9	TRBJ2-4	TGTGCCAGCCCTCGGGAGTGGGGGGCCCTAGCCAAAAACATTCAGTACTTC	CASPREWGALAKNIQYF
few	TRBD2	17	TRBV20-1	TRBJ2-5	TGCAGTGCTAGGGCCTTGGCGGGGGGACAAGCCGGAGAGACCCAGTACTTC	CSARALAGGQAGETQYF
NA	TRBD2	16	TRBV12-3/TRBV12-4	TRBJ2-3	TGTGCCAGCAGTTTAGGGACTAGCGGGGTAGCAGATACGCAGTATTTT	CASSLGTSGVADTQYF
NA	TRBD2	13	TRBV2	TRBJ2-1	TGTGCCAGCACGGCTAGCGGGGGGAATGAGCAGTTCTTC	CASTASGGNEQFF
NA	TRBD1	15	TRBV5-1	TRBJ2-7	TGCGCCAGCAGCAGGGACAGGGAGGTGTCCTACGAGCAGTACTTC	CASSRDREVSYEQYF
NA	TRBD1	14	TRBV5-1	TRBJ2-7	TGCGCCAGCAGGACAGGGAGCTCCTACAATGAGCAGTACTTC	CASRTGSSYNEQYF
few	NA	14	TRBV20-1	TRBJ2-3	TGCAGTGCTAGACCCGGGACTAGCACAGATACGCAGTATTTT	CSARPGTSTDTQYF
NA	TRBD2	15	TRBV7-8	TRBJ2-3	TGTGCCAGCAGACGTAAAAGGGACTACACAGATCCGCAGTATTTT	CASRRKRDYTDPQYF
few	NA	15	TRBV6-5	TRBJ2-5	TGTGCCAGCAGTTACTCGCAGGGCCCTTGGGAGACCCAGTACTTC	CASSYSQGPWETQYF
NA	NA	16	TRBV12-3/TRBV12-4	TRBJ2-4	TGTGCCAGCAGTCCTCAGGGATTACAAGCCAAAAACATTCAGTACTTC	CASSPQGLQAKNIQYF
few	NA	14	TRBV27	TRBJ1-6	TGTGCCAGCAGGTGGGGGCGATATAATTCACCCCTCCACTTT	CASRWGRYNSPLHF
few	NA	15	TRBV27	TRBJ2-3	TGTGCCAGCAGTTTATCTAACCCTCCCACAGATACGCAGTATTTT	CASSLSNPPTDTQYF